This entry describes one T cell receptor (beta chain). This sample was included in a study of blood T cell repertoires in COVID-19. Study overall: Samples of COVID-19 (acute and convalescent) were obtained from the United States, Italy and Spain. Sources were T cells, B-cell-depleted T cells, or PBMCs; the material itself was cDNA or gDNA.

Original methodology: Amplification with reference gene primers provided the estimates of nucleated cell counts. Using immunoSEQ multiplex PCR, the repertoire was profiled, and TCRdb retains in-frame clones only, with some absent. The V and J calls and the clone size are those of that table, but D and trimming were determined from the DNA. The sample shows about 210,000 clones, over 60% of them seen only once. This CDR3 region has 14 residues. Between the trimmed V and J ends, which lost 4 bases and 7 bases, there was a span of 12 bases. Germline loops: CDR1 SGHRS, CDR2 YFSETQ. This TCR was sampled from a woman in her sixties or seventies with acute or convalescent COVID-19. Sequencing was done on a sample of peripheral blood. The chain recombines TRBV5-1 with TRBJ1-6; no definite D call. This chain's CDR3 is CASSASYENSPLHF. CDR3 coding DNA: TGCGCCAGCAGCGCCTCTTATGAGAATTCACCCCTCCACTTT.